This T cell receptor beta chain was recorded in a study of blood T cell repertoires in COVID-19. With V trimmed by 4 bases and J by 7 bases, 1 base remained unmatched. From germline, CDR1 is LGHDT and CDR2 YNNKEL (reference sequence). The CDR3 extends over 14 amino acids. Concerning this clone: The same CDR3 can be traced to other DNA sequences in this sample.

Method: immunoSEQ multiplex PCR; TCRdb's copy keeps in-frame clones and lacks some. The sample lists roughly 300,000 clones; roughly 87% were seen once. V is TRBV3-1 (or the pseudogene TRBV3-2) and J is TRBJ1-6; 10 nucleotides agree with TRBD1. This clonotype originated in a woman aged 25 to 39 who had recovered from COVID-19. The sample was PBMCs or T cells enriched from blood (not recorded which). CDR3 DNA sequence: TGTGCCAGCAGCCTGGGACAGGGGAATTCACCCCTCCACTTT. Amino acids: CASSLGQGNSPLHF.